Each of the 18 T cell receptor beta chains below was sequenced from the same sample in a study of blood T cells in healthy people across ages (dated by TCRdb to the mid-2010s). The library was obtained by 5' RACE. Sequencing was performed on an Illumina HiSeq 2500. A second PCR of roughly 7 to 11 cycles was performed with a sample-barcoded 5' primer and a J-beta primer mix. TCRdb passed the public sequencing reads through fastp at Q25 and MiXCR, retaining productive beta sequences. Rows with a matching CDR3 protein are joined into one entry that keeps the most common DNA and genes. The sample table records over a million distinct CDR3 sequences; 40% to 50% of these occur just once. The ten largest clones represent approximately 19% of the sample. The specimen sequenced was blood. The origin of the receptors is a woman aged 60-75 years in good health.

The chain combines TRBV6-5 with TRBJ2-7; D remains unclear. The CDR3 has 15 residues. CDR1 is MNHEY, CDR2 SVGAGI, per germline. Trimming removed 2 bases from V and 3 bases from J, with 14 bases in between. CDR3: CASSYDEQFSYEQYF. The CDR3 coding sequence is TGTGCCAGCAGTTACGATGAGCAGTTCAGCTACGAGCAGTACTTC.

The rearrangement links TRBV18 to TRBJ1-1; 7 bases line up with TRBD1. V lost 2 bases and J lost 5; bases outside the gene matches: 5. The CDR3 totals 14 residues. Germline assignment: CDR1 KGHSH and CDR2 LQKENI. The CDR3 nucleotides are TGTGCCAGCTCACCAAACAGGGGAGGGACTGAAGCTTTCTTT. It codes for CASSPNRGGTEAFF.

The chain combines TRBV13 with TRBJ2-1; D gene ambiguous. Germline loops: CDR1 PRHDT, CDR2 FYEKMQ (reference sequence). The ends were cut back, 5 bases at V and 7 bases at J, with 9 bases in the middle. The CDR3 has 12 residues. The CDR3 nucleotides are TGTGCCAGCAGCCAAATGAGAAATGAGCAGTTCTTC. Encoded protein: CASSQMRNEQFF.

The CDR3 DNA is TGTGCCAGCAGTCCCAAGGCTGTGTACAATGAGCAGTTCTTC. Its protein is CASSPKAVYNEQFF. The chain has TRBV28 and TRBJ2-1; D is unresolved. Trimming left V 5 bases short and J 4 bases short, with 12 bases between. The CDR3 is made up of 14 amino acids. CDR1 is MDHEN, CDR2 SYDVKM, per germline.

This chain links TRBV6-5 with TRBJ2-5; 7 bases map to TRBD2. Germline CDR1 and CDR2: MNHEY and SVGAGI. This CDR3 region has 12 residues. Losses at the gene ends were 7 bases for V and 6 bases for J; bases not matched to a gene: 5. CDR3 sequence (DNA): TGTGCCAGCACAGAAGCGGGGAAGACCCAGTACTTC. Its protein is CASTEAGKTQYF.

V is TRBV4-1 and J is TRBJ2-5; the D call may be TRBD1 or TRBD2 (5 bases each). The V and J ends lost 1 base and 5 bases respectively, with 17 bases between them. The CDR3 runs to 16 residues. Germline assignment: CDR1 MGHRA and CDR2 YSYEKL. CDR3 in amino acids: CASSQGSGGWGETQYF. For the CDR3, the DNA is TGCGCCAGCAGCCAAGGATCTGGCGGGTGGGGGGAGACCCAGTACTTC.

This clonotype was seen only a few times. This rearrangement joins TRBV6-1 to TRBJ1-5; maybe TRBD1 (5 bases). This CDR3 contains 14 residues. The ends were cut back, 6 bases at V and 0 bases at J, with 9 bases in the middle. Germline CDR1 and CDR2: MNHNS and SASEGT. CDR3 in DNA: TGTGCCAGCAGCTTGACAGTTAGCAATCAGCCCCAGCATTTT. It translates to CASSLTVSNQPQHF.

The V call is TRBV5-1, the J call TRBJ1-1; a weak D match, TRBD1 (6 bases). The CDR3 contains 17 residues. Germline CDR1 and CDR2: SGHRS and YFSETQ. The V end was cut by 4 bases, the J end by 2 bases, with 21 bases between. For the CDR3, the DNA is TGCGCCAGCAGCCCTTTGGTGGGGGCAGGGGTAAACACTGAAGCTTTCTTT. Translating gives CASSPLVGAGVNTEAFF. The full variable domain, completed using reference TRBV5-1 and TRBJ1-1, is KAGVTQTPRYLIKTRGQQVTLSCSPISGHRSVSWYQQTPGQGLQFLFEYFSETQRNKGNFPGRFSGRQFSNSRSEMNVSTLELGDSALYLCASSPLVGAGVNTEAFFGQGTRLTVV.

The rearrangement uses TRBV7-9 and TRBJ2-3; D gene uncertain. V was pared by 5 bases and J by 4 bases, with 16 bases between. The CDR3 loop spans 15 amino acids. Germline-derived CDR1 and CDR2 are SEHNR and FQNEAQ (reference sequence). The CDR3 region is CASSPGLVLSDTQYF. CDR3 nucleotide sequence: TGTGCCAGCAGCCCCGGGCTAGTGTTATCAGATACGCAGTATTTT.

The chain recombines TRBV20-1 with TRBJ2-3; 8 bases align to TRBD2. The CDR3 is 14 residues long. Germline CDR1 and CDR2: DFQATT and SNEGSKA (reference sequence). V shed 5 bases, J shed 0 bases, and the junction held 4 bases outside the gene matches. The CDR3 loop reads CSAHPSGSTDTQYF. DNA for the CDR3: TGCAGTGCTCACCCTAGCGGGAGCACAGATACGCAGTATTTT.

This clonotype showed up just a few times. This chain joins TRBV6-2 or TRBV6-3 and TRBJ2-1; D ambiguous. The CDR3 contains 12 residues. Germline V gives CDR1 MNHEY, CDR2 SVGEGT. V was pared by 2 bases and J by 6 bases, with 5 bases between. This chain's CDR3 is CASSYQRNEQFF. Written as DNA, the CDR3 is TGTGCCAGCAGTTACCAGCGCAATGAGCAGTTCTTC.

Turning to this clonotype: A much larger clone is a single base away; this may be a read error. The V and J genes are TRBV13 and TRBJ2-5, with D maybe TRBD2 (5 bases). The end of the DNA is better explained by TRBJ2-7, so the J call may be wrong. The CDR3 consists of 12 residues. From germline, CDR1 is PRHDT and CDR2 FYEKMQ (reference sequence). In DNA, the CDR3 is TGTGCCAGCAGCCTAGACTACTGCGAGCAGTACTTC. This sequence encodes CASSLDYCEQYF.

The CDR3 DNA reads TGTGCTAGTGGTGCCCCACCACACAATGAGCAGTTCTTC. Its protein is CASGAPPHNEQFF. The chain is built from TRBV12-5 and TRBJ2-1, with D hard to call. V was trimmed by 5 bases and J by 5 bases, leaving 10 bases between them. The CDR3 is 13 amino acids. Germline assignment: CDR1 LGHNT and CDR2 FRNRAP. The variable domain in full, completed from reference TRBV12-5 and TRBJ2-1, reads DARVTQTPRHKVTEMGQEVTMRCQPILGHNTVFWYRQTMMQGLELLAYFRNRAPLDDSGMPKDRFSAEMPDATLATLKIQPSEPRDSAVYFCASGAPPHNEQFFGPGTRLTVL.

Details on this clonotype: A clone one base away is much larger, so this may be a read error. The chain has TRBV29-1 and TRBJ2-7; tentatively, D is TRBD2 (5 bases). V gave up 7 bases and J gave up 7 bases, with 14 bases separating them. Germline loops: CDR1 SQVTM, CDR2 ANQGSEA. The CDR3 totals 11 residues. The CDR3 reads CSGGSYNEQYF. The DNA of the CDR3 is TGCAGCGGTGGGAGCTACAATGAGCAGTACTTC.

The chain joins TRBV10-3 to TRBJ2-3; TRBD1 matches 10 bases. CDR1 is ENHRY and CDR2 is SYGVKD in the germline V gene. V was pared by 1 base and J by 1 base, with 5 bases of the junction left unmatched. This CDR3 is built from 17 residues. CDR3 loop: CAISEFAGTGGTDTQYF. In nucleotides, the CDR3 is TGTGCCATCAGTGAGTTTGCCGGGACAGGGGGCACAGATACGCAGTATTTT.

This clonotype has just a few counts. The rearrangement uses TRBV20-1 and TRBJ2-5, with D possibly being TRBD2 (5 bases). CDR3 length: 11 residues. Germline V CDR1 and CDR2: DFQATT, SNEGSKA (reference sequence). Trimming left V 3 bases short and J 7 bases short, with 9 bases between. CDR3 nucleotide sequence: TGCAGTGCTAGCGGACTTTTGACCCAGTACTTC. Protein product: CSASGLLTQYF.

Only a few counts were recorded for this clonotype. The chain is built from TRBV20-1 and TRBJ2-1; the match to TRBD2 covers 11 bases. The J segment lost 4 bases and the V segment lost 0 bases, leaving 8 bases of the junction unmatched. This CDR3 contains 17 residues. Germline V gives CDR1 DFQATT, CDR2 SNEGSKA (reference sequence). The chain's CDR3 is CSARDRASGRRYNEQFF. The CDR3 DNA follows: TGCAGTGCTAGAGATAGGGCTAGCGGGAGGCGGTACAATGAGCAGTTCTTC.

The chain employs TRBV29-1 and TRBJ2-7; 9 positions agree with TRBD1. The V gene end was trimmed by 1 base and the J gene end by 2 bases; junction bases not matched to a gene: 0. The germline V gene has CDR1 SQVTM and CDR2 ANQGSEA. The CDR3 sequence is 13 residues long. CDR3 amino acids: CSVEGDRAYEQYF. In nucleotides, the CDR3 is TGCAGCGTTGAAGGGGACAGGGCCTACGAGCAGTACTTC.